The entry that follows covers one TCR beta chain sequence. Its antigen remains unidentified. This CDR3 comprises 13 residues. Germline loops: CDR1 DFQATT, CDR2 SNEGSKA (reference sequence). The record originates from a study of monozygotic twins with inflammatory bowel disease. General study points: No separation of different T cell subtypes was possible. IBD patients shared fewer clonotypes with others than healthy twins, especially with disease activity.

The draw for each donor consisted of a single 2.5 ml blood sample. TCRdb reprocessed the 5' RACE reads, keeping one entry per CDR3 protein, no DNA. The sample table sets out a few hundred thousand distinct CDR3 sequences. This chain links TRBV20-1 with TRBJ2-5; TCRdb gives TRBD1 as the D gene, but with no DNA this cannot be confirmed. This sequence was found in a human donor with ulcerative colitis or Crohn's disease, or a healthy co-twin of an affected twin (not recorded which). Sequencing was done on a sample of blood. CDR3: CSARIPSGETQYF.